This TCR beta chain was found in a study of T cell repertoires in cytomegalovirus infection (dated by TCRdb to between 2017 and 2020). Background for the entire study: Donor HLA type was relevant to the analysis, because carriage of CMV infection together with the matching HLA type was indicated by public TCR beta signatures. The investigation overall reported the following: Carriers of CMV infection plus the relevant HLA type were discriminated by the cumulative frequency of public TCR beta family members in the study cohort and in an independent approximately 360-donor cohort. The ex vivo response was dominated by HLA-C-restricted CMV-specific TCR beta clonotypes, and the single most frequent clonotype in two of eight donors was supplied by these HLA-C-restricted clonotypes.

Instrument used: Illumina HiSeq 1500. Using fastp trimming at Q25 and MiXCR clonotype assembly, TCRdb reanalyzed the public sequencing data and kept in-frame beta chains. Rows merge per CDR3 protein into single entries with the most common DNA and genes. Counted in this sample were tens of thousands of distinct CDR3 sequences; roughly 20% of them appeared once. The top ten constitute under 20% of the sample. This clonotype was detected many times. The antigen it recognizes is unknown. Per-base qualities were not stored, and no clone one base away is much larger. From its cysteine to its phenylalanine, the CDR3 spans 14 amino acids. The retained sequence is limited to the CDR3, 42 bases, with the frame set at the first base. At the junction V is shortened by 5 bases and J by 2 bases, with 13 bases in between.

The TCR comes from a human donor in good health (CMV status not recorded). Some clones in this sample may be carry-over from other donors' samples. The rearrangement joined TRBV12-3 or TRBV12-4 to TRBJ2-7; the D call is tentative, TRBD1 or TRBD2, as each matches 5 bases. The sequenced material came from PBMCs, sequenced either directly or after in vitro stimulation (not recorded which). The CDR3 region: CASSLLGATYEQYF. The DNA is TGTGCCAGCAGTCTCCTCGGGGCGACCTACGAGCAGTACTTC.